One sample yielded the 18 T cell receptor beta chains listed below, sequenced in a study of blood T cell repertoires in COVID-19. Data came from immunoSEQ multiplex PCR; TCRdb stores just in-frame clones and leaves some out. This sample yields tens of thousands of clones, of which approximately 85% are seen a single time; around 4.6% belongs to the top ten. Material for sequencing was peripheral blood. These receptors were obtained from a man between 60 and 75 years old with acute or convalescent COVID-19.

CDR3 bases: TGTGCCAGCTCGGGAGGGCCCCCGGATACGCAGTATTTT. Translating it yields CASSGGPPDTQYF. The chain is built from TRBV7-6 and TRBJ2-3; TRBD2 matches 8 bases. The CDR3 sequence is 13 residues long. The V gene's germline CDR1 is SGHVS and CDR2 FNYEAQ. Trimming took 8 bases from V and 6 from J; bases not matched to a gene: 7.

This sequence joins TRBV7-9 and TRBJ1-3; D is undetermined. Germline lookup yields CDR1 SEHNR and CDR2 FQNEAQ (reference sequence). The CDR3 is made up of 14 amino acids. The germline V and J ends were trimmed by 1 base and 2 bases, with 6 bases remaining between them. DNA of the CDR3: TGTGCCAGCAGCTTAGGGTCAGCTGGAAACACCATATATTTT. It yields the protein CASSLGSAGNTIYF. Full variable domain (rest looked up from reference TRBV7-9 and TRBJ1-3): DTGVSQNPRHKITKRGQNVTFRCDPISEHNRLYWYRQTLGQGPEFLTYFQNEAQLEKSRLLSDRFSAERPKGSFSTLEIQRTEQGDSAMYLCASSLGSAGNTIYFGEGSWLTVV.

The genes are TRBV5-4 and TRBJ2-5, with a tentative D call TRBD1 (7 bases). This CDR3 spans 13 amino acids. Germline CDR1 and CDR2: SGHNT and YYREEE (reference sequence). The V end lost 4 bases, the J end lost 5 bases, and 12 bases lay between the germline ends. CDR3 nucleotides: TGTGCCAGCAGCGCGACAGGGAGGGAGACCCAGTACTTC. Its translation: CASSATGRETQYF. The full variable domain, rest sourced from reference TRBV5-4 and TRBJ2-5, is ETGVTQSPTHLIKTRGQQVTLRCSSQSGHNTVSWYQQALGQGPQFIFQYYREEENGRGNFPPRFSGLQFPNYSSELNVNALELDDSALYLCASSATGRETQYFGPGTRLLVL.

This chain uses TRBV3-1 (or the pseudogene TRBV3-2) with TRBJ1-2; D unresolved. The CDR3 extends over 12 amino acids. Trimming left V 5 bases short and J 4 bases short, with 8 bases between. CDR1 and CDR2 (germline): LGHDT, YNNKEL (reference sequence). This CDR3 reads CASSSGFYGYTF. CDR3 nucleotides: TGTGCCAGCAGCTCAGGTTTCTATGGCTACACCTTC.

V is TRBV23-1 and J is TRBJ2-1, with no clear D. TRBV23-1 is an ORF, with its function uncertain. The V end was cut by 8 bases, the J end by 8 bases, with 16 bases between. The CDR3 runs 13 residues. The CDR3 region has the DNA TGCGCCAGCCTACCGGTGAGTACGGATGAGCAGTTCTTC. Translating it yields CASLPVSTDEQFF.

The chain couples TRBV2 to TRBJ2-1, with a possible D match to TRBD1 (5 bases). CDR1 is SNHLY, CDR2 FYNNEI, per germline. The CDR3 loop spans 16 amino acids. The V and J ends lost 6 bases and 8 bases respectively, with 23 bases between them. The CDR3 DNA is TGTGCCAGCAGAGGACGGTATCGGGCGAAACAGGATGAGCAGTTCTTC. It codes for CASRGRYRAKQDEQFF.

This chain uses TRBV6-5 with TRBJ2-7, with a weak D call TRBD2 (5 bases). CDR1 is MNHEY and CDR2 is SVGAGI in the germline V gene. V was pared by 6 bases and J by 3 bases, with 12 bases between. This CDR3 spans 13 amino acids. The CDR3, as DNA: TGTGCCAGCAGCCGCCACCGGGGCTACGAGCAGTACTTC. Translated, it gives CASSRHRGYEQYF.

The chain employs TRBV3-1 (or the pseudogene TRBV3-2) and TRBJ1-1; D is perhaps TRBD1 (6 bases). Between the trimmed V and J ends, which lost 5 bases and 4 bases, there was a span of 14 bases. Germline V gene lookup returns CDR1 LGHDT and CDR2 YNNKEL (reference sequence). This CDR3 comprises 14 residues. The CDR3 DNA reads as TGTGCCAGCAGCGACCAATCCAGGGGCACTGAAGCTTTCTTT. Translating gives CASSDQSRGTEAFF.

This clone was seen a handful of times. The same CDR3 can be traced to other DNA sequences in this sample. The chain joins TRBV15 to TRBJ1-2; a possible D gene is TRBD1 (6 bases). Germline-derived CDR1 and CDR2 are LNHNV and YYDKDF (reference sequence). V shed 0 bases and J shed 8 bases, with 13 bases lying between them. The CDR3 has 14 amino acids. The CDR3 region has the DNA TGTGCCACCAGCAGAGATACAGGGATCGTGGGCTACACCTTC. It is translated as CATSRDTGIVGYTF. The full variable domain, with the rest looked up from reference TRBV15 and TRBJ1-2, is DAMVIQNPRYQVTQFGKPVTLSCSQTLNHNVMYWYQQKSSQAPKLLFHYYDKDFNNEADTPDNFQSRRPNTSFCFLDIRSPGLGDTAMYLCATSRDTGIVGYTFGSGTRLTVV.

V is TRBV7-9 and J is TRBJ2-5; 9 nucleotides match TRBD2. CDR3 length: 16 residues. With V trimmed by 0 bases and J by 3 bases, 5 bases remained unmatched. Germline V lookup: CDR1 SEHNR, CDR2 FQNEAQ (reference sequence). The CDR3 sequence: CASSLASGSQKETQYF. CDR3 nucleotides: TGTGCCAGCAGCTTAGCTAGCGGGAGCCAAAAAGAGACCCAGTACTTC.

This rearrangement joins TRBV9 to TRBJ2-1, with 13 nucleotides matching TRBD2. Germline V lookup: CDR1 SGDLS, CDR2 YYNGEE. J lost 12 bases, V lost 4 bases, and 13 bases had no gene match. This CDR3 is built from 16 residues. CDR3 DNA sequence: TGTGCCAGCAGCCCTTCCACCGGGACTAGCGGGAAAGCGCAGTTCTTC. Amino acids: CASSPSTGTSGKAQFF.

Only one count was recorded for this clone. This rearrangement joins TRBV7-2 to TRBJ1-5; a possible D gene is TRBD1 (6 bases). Germline V gene data show CDR1 as SGHTA and CDR2 as FQGNSA. The CDR3 totals 13 residues. V was clipped by 4 bases and J by 9 bases, with 13 bases between them. The CDR3 reads CASSSGHPRPQHF. CDR3 sequence (DNA): TGTGCCAGCAGCTCGGGACACCCTAGGCCCCAGCATTTT.

The chain is built from TRBV28 and TRBJ1-1, with a tentative D call TRBD1 (5 bases). Germline V lookup: CDR1 MDHEN, CDR2 SYDVKM. This CDR3 region has 14 residues. The ends were cut back, 3 bases at V and 1 base at J, with 9 bases in the middle. The CDR3 loop reads CASSFMGGNTEAFF. The DNA for the CDR3 is TGTGCCAGCAGTTTCATGGGGGGGAACACTGAAGCTTTCTTT.

The chain joins TRBV11-1 to TRBJ1-1, with a possible D match to TRBD1 (6 bases). The CDR3 runs to 14 residues. V lost 5 bases to trimming and J lost 5 bases, with 15 bases between them. Germline V gives CDR1 SGHAT, CDR2 FQDESV (reference sequence). The CDR3 reads CASSLDSGKTEAFF. CDR3 nucleotides: TGTGCCAGCAGCCTGGACAGCGGAAAAACTGAAGCTTTCTTT.

The V gene is TRBV6-9, the J gene TRBJ2-2, with 10 bases matching TRBD1. This CDR3 has 19 amino acids. The germline gives CDR1 MNHGY, CDR2 SVAAGI. V shed 4 bases, J shed 2 bases, and the junction held 13 bases outside the gene matches. The CDR3 here is CASSSRQGAVLVNTGELFF. In nucleotides, the CDR3 is TGTGCCAGCAGTTCGAGACAGGGGGCGGTTTTGGTTAACACCGGGGAGCTGTTTTTT.

The chain recombines TRBV6-6 with TRBJ2-1, with 9 bases aligning to TRBD2. J lost 6 bases, V lost 4 bases, and 10 bases had no gene match. This CDR3 has 16 amino acids. CDR1 MNHNY and CDR2 SVGAGI come from the germline V gene (reference sequence). The CDR3 protein is CASSFGLAGGINEQFF. The CDR3 DNA reads as TGTGCCAGCAGTTTCGGTCTGGCGGGGGGGATCAATGAGCAGTTCTTC.

The chain uses TRBV27 and TRBJ2-1; D is ambiguous. This CDR3 contains 16 residues. Germline-derived CDR1 and CDR2 are MNHEY and SMNVEV (reference sequence). The V end lost 5 bases, the J end lost 0 bases, and 14 bases lay between the germline ends. This CDR3 is CASSPSSEASYNEQFF. DNA of the CDR3: TGTGCCAGCAGTCCCTCGAGTGAGGCCTCCTACAATGAGCAGTTCTTC.

The chain joins TRBV2 to TRBJ1-6, with D perhaps matching TRBD1 (6 bases). CDR1 is SNHLY and CDR2 is FYNNEI in the germline V gene. The CDR3 consists of 15 residues. V was cut by 5 bases and J by 5 bases, with 13 bases left in between. The CDR3 region is CASSPGQTNNSPLHF. Here the CDR3 DNA reads TGTGCCAGCAGTCCAGGACAGACAAATAATTCACCCCTCCACTTT.